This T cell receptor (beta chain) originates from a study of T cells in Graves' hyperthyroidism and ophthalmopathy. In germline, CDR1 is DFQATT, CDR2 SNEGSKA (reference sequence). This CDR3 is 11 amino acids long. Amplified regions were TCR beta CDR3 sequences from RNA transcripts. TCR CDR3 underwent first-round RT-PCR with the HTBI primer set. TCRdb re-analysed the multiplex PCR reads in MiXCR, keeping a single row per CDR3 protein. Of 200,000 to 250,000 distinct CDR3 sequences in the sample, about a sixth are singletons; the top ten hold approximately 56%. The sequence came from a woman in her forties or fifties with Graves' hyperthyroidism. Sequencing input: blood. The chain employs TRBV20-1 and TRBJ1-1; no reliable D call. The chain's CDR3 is CTGFKYPEAFF. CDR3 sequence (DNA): TGCACTGGATTTAAATACCCTGAAGCTTTCTTT.